One and the same sample provided the 25 T cell receptor beta chains below, sequenced in a study of T-cell reconstitution after alpha-beta-depleted transplantation in children. Unique molecular identifiers were used to barcode this TCRbeta library. TCRdb passed the PCR reads through MiXCR, listing each CDR3 protein once. The sample contains 450,000 to 500,000 distinct CDR3 sequences, around 13% of which appear only once. The sequences come from PBMCs from the stem cell graft donor, collected from the stem cell graft. Receptors were obtained from a human donor who donated a stem cell graft to a child with combined immunodeficiency.

This clonotype was seen more than once but under ten times. The chain links TRBV27 to TRBJ2-6; D assignment may be TRBD1 or TRBD2 (5 bases each). The V end was cut by 5 bases, the J end by 2 bases, with 10 bases between. This CDR3 region has 15 residues. Germline-derived CDR1 and CDR2 are MNHEY and SMNVEV (reference sequence). CDR3 sequence (DNA): TGTGCCAGCAGTCAAGGGACGGCTGGGGCCAACGTCCTGACTTTC. Its protein product is CASSQGTAGANVLTF.

Here the CDR3 reads CASSLALGPSYEQYF. CDR3 coding DNA: TGTGCCAGCAGCTTGGCGTTGGGTCCTTCCTACGAGCAGTACTTC. The chain links TRBV5-5 to TRBJ2-7; D remains ambiguous. The ends were cut back, 0 bases at V and 1 base at J, with 11 bases in the middle. The CDR3 consists of 15 residues. Germline CDR1 is SGHKS and CDR2 is YYEKEE (reference sequence). Looking up the rest from reference TRBV5-5 and TRBJ2-7 gives the full variable domain: DAGVTQSPTHLIKTRGQQVTLRCSPISGHKSVSWYQQVLGQGPQFIFQYYEKEERGRGNFPDRFSARQFPNYSSELNVNALLLGDSALYLCASSLALGPSYEQYFGPGTRLTVT.

This clonotype was seen ten or more times. For the CDR3, the DNA is TGTGCCAGCAGTTTGTCCAGGGGGCGGGAGACCCAGTACTTC. Protein product: CASSLSRGRETQYF. The chain employs TRBV27 and TRBJ2-5; the match to TRBD1 covers 8 bases. Germline V gene sequence: CDR1 MNHEY, CDR2 SMNVEV (reference sequence). J lost 5 bases, V lost 3 bases, and 5 bases had no gene match. CDR3 length: 14 residues.

In this sample, this clonotype turned up many times. The rearrangement uses TRBV9 and TRBJ2-7, with 8 positions matching TRBD1. The CDR3 length is 14 residues. J was trimmed by 1 base and V by 2 bases; bases with no gene match: 2. From germline, CDR1 is SGDLS and CDR2 YYNGEE. The CDR3 DNA sequence: TGTGCCAGCAGCGTTACAGGGGGTTCCTACGAGCAGTACTTC. Translating it yields CASSVTGGSYEQYF.

This clonotype showed up just once. The rearrangement uses TRBV19 and TRBJ2-2; 8 nucleotides align to TRBD2. The V gene end was trimmed by 4 bases and the J gene end by 5 bases; junction bases not matched to a gene: 15. Per the germline V gene, CDR1 is LNHDA and CDR2 is SQIVND (reference sequence). The CDR3 length is 18 residues. The CDR3 here is CASSKQGLVLHNTGELFF. The CDR3 DNA reads TGTGCCAGTAGTAAACAGGGACTAGTACTGCATAATACCGGGGAGCTGTTTTTT.

This clonotype was counted many times. This chain uses TRBV27 with TRBJ1-6; TRBD1 agrees at 7 bases. Germline CDR1 and CDR2: MNHEY and SMNVEV (reference sequence). Trimming cost V 8 bases and J 0 bases; bases outside gene matches: 13. The CDR3 spans 18 residues. CDR3 amino acids: CASRRIWGQSSYNSPLHF. CDR3 DNA sequence: TGTGCCAGCCGAAGGATATGGGGACAGAGCTCCTATAATTCACCCCTCCACTTT.

The V gene is TRBV11-3, the J gene TRBJ1-1, with 7 bases that match TRBD1. J gave up 1 base and V 1 base, and 3 bases lay outside the gene matches. The germline V gene has CDR1 SGHNT and CDR2 YENEEA. The CDR3 contains 15 residues. CDR3 region: CASSLGGGSNTEAFF. CDR3 nucleotide sequence: TGTGCCAGCAGCTTAGGAGGGGGCTCGAACACTGAAGCTTTCTTT.

This clonotype came up many times. V is TRBV4-3 and J is TRBJ2-7, with D unresolved. Between the trimmed V and J ends, which lost 2 bases and 0 bases, there was a span of 8 bases. The CDR3 runs to 14 residues. Germline assignment: CDR1 LGHNA and CDR2 YSLEER. The CDR3 spells CASSQSGVSYEQYF. Written as DNA, the CDR3 is TGCGCCAGCAGCCAAAGTGGGGTCTCCTACGAGCAGTACTTC.

The chain has TRBV6-1 and TRBJ1-2; perhaps TRBD1 as D (6 bases). CDR1 is MNHNS, CDR2 SASEGT, per germline. Trimming took 6 bases from V and 4 from J, leaving 12 bases between them. The CDR3 totals 13 residues. CDR3: CASSVQGPYGYTF. The CDR3 nucleotides read TGTGCCAGCAGCGTACAGGGACCCTATGGCTACACCTTC.

The sample holds a few counts of this clonotype. V gene TRBV6-5 combines with J gene TRBJ2-4; 16 bases match TRBD2. This CDR3 comprises 18 residues. Germline V lookup: CDR1 MNHEY, CDR2 SVGAGI. Losses at the gene ends were 2 bases for V and 5 bases for J; bases not matched to a gene: 6. CDR3 protein: CASSYPPGLAGGENIQYF. As DNA, the CDR3 is TGTGCCAGCAGTTACCCTCCGGGACTAGCGGGGGGGGAAAACATTCAGTACTTC.

J is TRBJ1-2 and V is TRBV5-1, with D uncertain. Trimming pared 1 base from V and 7 bases from J, leaving 14 bases between. The CDR3 spans 14 residues. Germline V CDR1 and CDR2: SGHRS, YFSETQ. This CDR3 is CASSLSSRSLGYTF. In DNA, the CDR3 is TGCGCCAGCAGCTTGTCCAGCCGGAGTCTTGGCTACACCTTC.

In this sample, this clonotype turned up a few times. The V gene is TRBV29-1, the J gene TRBJ2-7; the D gene is possibly TRBD2 (6 bases). This CDR3 has 13 residues. Trimming took off 6 bases at V and 1 base at J, with 13 bases between the two ends. Germline CDR1 reads SQVTM; CDR2 reads ANQGSEA. Here the CDR3 reads CSVRLVISYEQYF. As DNA, the CDR3 is TGCAGCGTGAGACTAGTAATATCCTACGAGCAGTACTTC.

The sample holds many counts of this clonotype. This chain joins TRBV20-1 and TRBJ2-7; D unclear. The V end lost 0 bases, the J end lost 1 base, and 10 bases lay between the germline ends. Germline CDR1 and CDR2: DFQATT and SNEGSKA (reference sequence). The CDR3 runs 14 residues. CDR3 amino acids: CSARDLQSSYEQYF. CDR3 nucleotides: TGCAGTGCTAGAGACTTACAGTCTTCCTACGAGCAGTACTTC.

This clonotype was found a few times. J is TRBJ1-6 and V is TRBV6-5; 7 nucleotides align to TRBD1. V gave up 4 bases and J gave up 6 bases; unmatched junction bases: 6. The CDR3 runs to 15 residues. Germline V gene sequence: CDR1 MNHEY, CDR2 SVGAGI. The CDR3 nucleotides read TGTGCCAGCAGTTCACCGGGACAGAGTAATTCACCCCTCCACTTT. Its translation: CASSSPGQSNSPLHF.

The chain is built from TRBV7-9 and TRBJ2-2; 7 bases are a match to TRBD1. Unmatched junction bases numbered 10, after V lost 6 bases and J lost 6 bases. The CDR3 loop spans 15 amino acids. The germline CDR1 and CDR2 sequences are SEHNR and FQNEAQ (reference sequence). DNA for the CDR3: TGTGCCAGCAGACCCCGACAGGGAGCGGCCGGGGAGCTGTTTTTT. This codes for CASRPRQGAAGELFF.

This clonotype appeared a few times. The gene calls are TRBV20-1 and TRBJ2-1; 13 nucleotides align to TRBD2. Trimming took 0 bases from V and 0 from J; bases not matched to a gene: 14. The CDR3 consists of 21 residues. The germline CDR1 and CDR2 sequences are DFQATT and SNEGSKA (reference sequence). This chain's CDR3 is CSARDEGRLAGGLSSYNEQFF. CDR3 coding DNA: TGCAGTGCTAGAGATGAGGGCCGACTAGCGGGAGGCCTGAGCTCCTACAATGAGCAGTTCTTC.

This rearrangement joins TRBV13 to TRBJ2-3; D is uncertain. Trimming pared 1 base from V and 6 bases from J, leaving 8 bases between. The CDR3 runs to 13 residues. Per the germline V gene, CDR1 is PRHDT and CDR2 is FYEKMQ (reference sequence). The CDR3 here is CASSLDPLDTQYF. In nucleotides, the CDR3 is TGTGCCAGCAGCTTAGACCCCTTGGATACGCAGTATTTT.

This chain uses TRBV4-3 with TRBJ1-4; D is possibly TRBD1 (6 bases). The CDR3 spans 18 residues. The germline CDR1 and CDR2 sequences are LGHNA and YSLEER. Deletions cut 0 bases from V and 0 bases from J, with 14 bases between. The CDR3 DNA sequence: TGCGCCAGCAGCCAAGAAGCCAGGGGCCCCCCAACTAATGAAAAACTGTTTTTT. This translates into CASSQEARGPPTNEKLFF.

In its sample, this clonotype was seen once. The chain links TRBV19 to TRBJ1-1; perhaps TRBD1 as D (5 bases). This CDR3 region has 14 residues. Germline V gene lookup returns CDR1 LNHDA and CDR2 SQIVND (reference sequence). V lost 5 bases, J lost 4 bases, and 14 bases lay in between. CDR3 bases: TGTGCCAGTAGTTCCGCCGGAGGGGTCACTGAAGCTTTCTTT. Translating it yields CASSSAGGVTEAFF.

This clonotype was counted a few times. The rearrangement uses TRBV3-1 and TRBJ2-4, with D unclear. This CDR3 has 14 amino acids. V gave up 4 bases and J gave up 3 bases, with 10 bases separating them. The germline V gene encodes CDR1 LGHDT and CDR2 YNNKEL (reference sequence). The CDR3 reads CASSPLLGKNIQYF. For the CDR3, the DNA is TGTGCCAGCAGCCCCTTATTGGGCAAAAACATTCAGTACTTC.

In this sample, this clonotype turned up a few times. V gene TRBV5-5 combines with J gene TRBJ2-7, with D possibly matching TRBD2 (6 bases). Germline CDR1 reads SGHKS; CDR2 reads YYEKEE (reference sequence). CDR3 size: 17 residues. V lost 2 bases to trimming and J lost 5 bases, with 23 bases between them. CDR3 in DNA: TGTGCCAGCAGCTTCGGCTCCGGACGGGGGTTTGTTCACGAGCAGTACTTC. Its protein product is CASSFGSGRGFVHEQYF.

This clonotype appeared many times. V usage is TRBV15 and J usage is TRBJ2-1; TRBD1 aligns across 7 bases. CDR1 LNHNV and CDR2 YYDKDF come from the germline V gene (reference sequence). CDR3 length: 13 amino acids. J lost 10 bases, V lost 0 bases, and 3 bases had no gene match. CDR3 DNA: TGTGCCACCAGCAGAGATAGGGGGCACGAGCAGTTCTTC. This encodes CATSRDRGHEQFF.

This rearrangement joins TRBV4-2 to TRBJ2-7; tentatively, D is TRBD1 or TRBD2 (6 bases each). Trimming removed 1 base at V and 2 bases at J, with 15 bases between. The CDR3 has 16 residues. CDR1 is LGHNA, CDR2 YNFKEQ, per germline. DNA for the CDR3: TGTGCCAGCAGCCAAGGACCCCGGGGGCCGGCCTACGAGCAGTACTTC. Its protein product is CASSQGPRGPAYEQYF.

This clonotype was seen a handful of times. V gene TRBV12-3 or TRBV12-4 combines with J gene TRBJ2-1; no definite D call. V gave up 5 bases and J gave up 1 base, with 9 bases separating them. The CDR3 has 14 amino acids. CDR3: CASSPIASYNEQFF. The CDR3 DNA sequence: TGTGCCAGCAGTCCTATCGCATCCTACAATGAGCAGTTCTTC.

The chain links TRBV6-2 or TRBV6-3 to TRBJ2-2; D possibly corresponds to TRBD2 (6 bases). The CDR3 covers 16 residues. The ends were cut back, 0 bases at V and 3 bases at J, with 11 bases in the middle. Per germline, CDR1 MNHEY and CDR2 SVGEGT. In DNA, the CDR3 is TGTGCCAGCAGTTACTCGGGGGGATGGGACACCGGGGAGCTGTTTTTT. This translates into CASSYSGGWDTGELFF.